A selection of T cell receptor beta chains follows, all from one sample in a study of tumor-infiltrating lymphocytes in localized non-small cell lung cancer. Sequencing used immunoSEQ multiplex PCR; TCRdb keeps in-frame clones, though not all of them. This table has around 13,000 clones, approximately 85% appearing once. The sequenced sample was uninvolved lung tissue not adjacent to the tumor. These receptors all stem from a human donor with non-small cell lung cancer. CDR3s include the opening cysteine and the closing phenylalanine or tryptophan. D genes are given only for firm matches. Only some rows state a clone size, as once, few, many or a class for expanded clones.

D	V	size	J	DNA	CDR3
.	TRBV5-1	.	TRBJ1-1	TGCGCCAGCAGCTTGCAGGGCGCTTGGACTGAAGCTTTCTTT	CASSLQGAWTEAFF
.	TRBV10-2	.	TRBJ1-2	TGCGCCAGCAGTGACACGGGGTATGGCTACACCTTC	CASSDTGYGYTF
TRBD1	TRBV5-5	.	TRBJ2-7	TGTGCCAGCAGCGACAGACAGGGTGAAGGATCCTACGAGCAGTACTTC	CASSDRQGEGSYEQYF
.	TRBV27	.	TRBJ2-7	TGTGCCAGCAGTTTCCAGGGTCGGGCCTACGAGCAGTACTTC	CASSFQGRAYEQYF
.	TRBV4-2	.	TRBJ2-2	TGTGCCGCCGGATTGGGCACCGGGGAGCTGTTTTTT	CAAGLGTGELFF
TRBD1	TRBV7-9	.	TRBJ2-5	TGTGCCACACACAGGACAGGGGGTTTCGGAGAGACCCAGTACTTC	CATHRTGGFGETQYF
TRBD2	TRBV6-5	.	TRBJ2-7	TGTGCCAGCAGTTACGACCCGACTAGCGCCGCCTACGAGCAGTACTTC	CASSYDPTSAAYEQYF
.	TRBV6-1	.	TRBJ2-1	TGTGCCAGCAGTAGGAGGGGGCGCCTTGGTGAGCAGTTCTTC	CASSRRGRLGEQFF
.	TRBV6-5	.	TRBJ1-4	TGTGCCAGCTTTTGGTATGCAACTAATGAAAAACTGTTTTTT	CASFWYATNEKLFF
TRBD2	TRBV30	once	TRBJ2-3	TGTGCCTGGAGCGGGGGGGCCGGTTTCGGCACAGATACGCAGTATTTT	CAWSGGAGFGTDTQYF
.	TRBV14	.	TRBJ2-3	TGTGCCAGCAGCCAAGTGGGGGGCGCACTAAGAGATACGCAGTATTTT	CASSQVGGALRDTQYF
TRBD1	TRBV5-6	.	TRBJ1-1	TGTGCCAGCAGCCACACCGGGACAGGGGGGGACACTGAAGCTTTCTTT	CASSHTGTGGDTEAFF
.	TRBV30	.	TRBJ1-1	TGTGCCTGGAGTGTCCATGGGGGGACTGAAGCTTTCTTT	CAWSVHGGTEAFF
.	TRBV18	.	TRBJ1-1	TGTGCCAGCTCACCATACGCCCGGGCCGAAGCTTTCTTT	CASSPYARAEAFF
.	TRBV5-4	.	TRBJ2-5	TGTGCCAGCAGCTTGGGACTAGAAGAGACCCAGTACTTC	CASSLGLEETQYF
TRBD1	TRBV5-1	.	TRBJ1-2	TGCGCCAGCAGCTTGCCGGGACAGGGGGTAGCTAACTATGGCTACACCTTC	CASSLPGQGVANYGYTF
TRBD2	TRBV28	.	TRBJ2-3	TGTGCCAGCAGTAAACTAGCGGGGGCCACAGATACGCAGTATTTT	CASSKLAGATDTQYF
.	TRBV18	.	TRBJ2-2	TGTGCCAGCTCACCCGGACGGCTTAACACCGGGGAGCTGTTTTTT	CASSPGRLNTGELFF
TRBD2	TRBV5-5	.	TRBJ2-1	TGTGCCAGCAGCCAGACTAGCGGGGATTACAATGAGCAGTTCTTC	CASSQTSGDYNEQFF
TRBD2	TRBV4-1	.	TRBJ2-1	TGCGCCAGCAGCCAAGCGGGGACTAGCGGGGCTTTCAATGAGCAGTTCTTC	CASSQAGTSGAFNEQFF
.	TRBV2	.	TRBJ1-1	TGTGCCAGCAGTACAGGTAGGGGAAACACTGAAGCTTTCTTT	CASSTGRGNTEAFF
TRBD1	TRBV6-5	.	TRBJ2-3	TGTGCCAGCAGACGGACAGGGGGCACAGATACGCAGTATTTT	CASRRTGGTDTQYF
TRBD2	TRBV7-2	.	TRBJ2-3	TGTGCCAGCAGCCTCCCACTAGCGGGGAATGTAGATACGCAGTATTTT	CASSLPLAGNVDTQYF
.	TRBV2	.	TRBJ2-3	TGTGCCAGAAGTCCAGGGCATACGCAGTATTTT	CARSPGHTQYF
.	TRBV4-1	once	TRBJ1-2	TGCGCCAGCAGCCGCTCAGGAGTAGGGTATGGCTACACCTTC	CASSRSGVGYGYTF
.	TRBV28	.	TRBJ1-2	TGTGGTACGGGCCATAACTATGGCTACACCTTC	CGTGHNYGYTF
.	TRBV10-1	.	TRBJ2-2	TGCGCCAGCAGCGGGGGATCCACCGGGGAGCTGTTTTTT	CASSGGSTGELFF
TRBD1	TRBV9	.	TRBJ2-7	TGTGCCAGCAGCCCCGGACAGGGGAAAAACTACGAGCAGTACTTC	CASSPGQGKNYEQYF
TRBD1	TRBV25-1	.	TRBJ2-2	TGTGCCAGCACCGGGACAGGGGCCGGGGAGCTGTTTTTT	CASTGTGAGELFF
TRBD2	TRBV7-9	.	TRBJ2-1	TGTGCCAGCAGCCCGGGACTAGCGGATTCCAATGAGCAGTTCTTC	CASSPGLADSNEQFF
TRBD2	TRBV5-1	.	TRBJ2-1	TGCGCCAGCAGCTTGTGGGCGGGAGAGGGTCCTTACAATGAGCAGTTCTTC	CASSLWAGEGPYNEQFF
TRBD1	TRBV5-1	.	TRBJ1-3	TGCGCCAGCAGCTTGGTTGGTTTGTCCAGGGGGCAAGGAAACACCATATATTTT	CASSLVGLSRGQGNTIYF
.	TRBV14	.	TRBJ2-1	TGTGCCAGCAGCCAAGATCTGGGCGAGCAGTTCTTC	CASSQDLGEQFF
TRBD1	TRBV10-2	.	TRBJ2-1	TGCGCCACACGGACAGGGGACCACTACAATGAGCAGTTCTTC	CATRTGDHYNEQFF
.	TRBV19	.	TRBJ2-7	TGTGCCAGTAGTACACAATCTTATAATGCTGGGTCCGAGCAGTACTTC	CASSTQSYNAGSEQYF
TRBD2	TRBV7-3	once	TRBJ2-3	TGTGCCAGCAGCCCCGGACTAGCGACAGATACGCAGTATTTT	CASSPGLATDTQYF
.	TRBV9	.	TRBJ2-5	TGTGCCAGCAGCTCTACTTCAGGGGGGGGGTCCCGCGGGGAGACCCAGTACTTC	CASSSTSGGGSRGETQYF
.	TRBV27	.	TRBJ2-7	TGTGCCAGCAGTTTACTGAAGGGGGGCACTGCCTACGAGCAGTACTTC	CASSLLKGGTAYEQYF
.	TRBV7-7	.	TRBJ1-4	TGTGCTGGCAGCTCTGGTCGGAATGAAAAACTGTTTTTT	CAGSSGRNEKLFF
.	TRBV27	few	TRBJ2-5	TGTGCCACCAGACCGGGACCAGCGGATACCCAGTACTTC	CATRPGPADTQYF
.	TRBV19	.	TRBJ2-3	TGTGCCAGTAGTATAGATCTATCCAGGGGAGGTACGCAGTATTTT	CASSIDLSRGGTQYF
.	TRBV9	.	TRBJ2-7	TGTGCCAGCAGCCCCGTGGCTAGCGCATCCTACGAGCAGTACTTC	CASSPVASASYEQYF
TRBD1	TRBV11-2	few	TRBJ2-7	TGTGCCAGCAGCTATTCCGGGACAGGGGGCTACGAGCAGTACTTC	CASSYSGTGGYEQYF
.	TRBV2	.	TRBJ1-2	TGTGCCAGCAGTGATCTGGGTATAGGGGGCTACACCTTC	CASSDLGIGGYTF
.	TRBV6-4	.	TRBJ1-1	TGTGCCAGCAGTGAACAGGTAGGGGGGACTGAAGCTTTCTTT	CASSEQVGGTEAFF
TRBD1	TRBV5-4	.	TRBJ2-3	TGTGCCAGCAGCGAGACAGGGCGCACAGATACGCAGTATTTT	CASSETGRTDTQYF
TRBD2	TRBV30	once	TRBJ2-2	TGTGCCTGGAGGCCGGGACTAGCGTACACCGGGGAGCTGTTTTTT	CAWRPGLAYTGELFF
TRBD2	TRBV11-2	.	TRBJ2-1	TGTGCCAGCAGCTTCTTAGCCACTAGCGGAGGGCCCTCCTACAATGAGCAGTTCTTC	CASSFLATSGGPSYNEQFF
.	TRBV5-6	.	TRBJ2-7	TGTGCCAGCAGCTTGGAGTCGTTCGGGGAGCAGTACTTC	CASSLESFGEQYF
.	TRBV2	.	TRBJ1-5	TGTGCCAGCGAGCTTGGGGGCAATCAGCCCCAGCATTTT	CASELGGNQPQHF
TRBD1	TRBV15	.	TRBJ2-2	TGTGCCACCAGCCTGGACAGGGCCAACACCGGGGAGCTGTTTTTT	CATSLDRANTGELFF
TRBD1	TRBV29-1	.	TRBJ1-4	TGCAGCGCCACAAACCGACAGGGGGCAGTTTCTTTTGAAAAACTGTTTTTT	CSATNRQGAVSFEKLFF
.	TRBV10-3	.	TRBJ2-6	TGTGCCATCAGTGAGTCGGGAAAACAGTCGTTCTCTGGGGCCAACGTCCTGACTTTC	CAISESGKQSFSGANVLTF
.	TRBV9	once	TRBJ2-3	TGTGCCAGCAGCGTAGAGGCAGGGCAACGCACAGATACGCAGTATTTT	CASSVEAGQRTDTQYF
.	TRBV9	.	TRBJ1-1	TGTGCCAGCAGCGTAATAGGCGAAGGGTTGAACACTGAAGCTTTCTTT	CASSVIGEGLNTEAFF
TRBD1	TRBV25-1	.	TRBJ1-1	TGTGCCAGCAGTGAATATCGGGCAGGGGGCACTGAAGCTTTCTTT	CASSEYRAGGTEAFF
.	TRBV11-2	.	TRBJ1-4	TGTGCCAGCAGCGCACAGAGGACAGCAACTAATGAAAAACTGTTTTTT	CASSAQRTATNEKLFF
.	TRBV7-8	.	TRBJ1-2	TGTGCCAGCAGCTTGAGGGGCAACAGCTATGGCTACACCTTC	CASSLRGNSYGYTF
TRBD1	TRBV27	.	TRBJ1-2	TGTGCCAGCAGTTTGTGGCAGGGGGCAGGGTCTAGCTATGGCTACACCTTC	CASSLWQGAGSSYGYTF